The subject of this entry is one TCR beta chain. The antigen remains unidentified. The data are from a study of T-cell memory formation after mild COVID-19. General study points: From day 15 to 85, contracting clones were balanced between CD4 and CD8, whereas later expanders leaned toward CD4+.

TCRdb called the 5' RACE reads again in MiXCR, with one record for every CDR3 protein. Among 75,000 to 95,000 distinct CDR3 sequences, approximately 13% were seen once, and the ten largest hold 25% to 35%. Sequencing was done on a sample of PBMCs or a T cell subset sorted from them (not recorded which). The source of this sequence is an adult woman who had mild COVID-19 (a few samples of this study predate the infection). Cell type and time point are not known.

CDR3 in DNA: TGTGCCACCAGCAGAGAGTGGCGGGGGACCTACAATGAGCAGTTCTTC. Amino acid sequence: CATSREWRGTYNEQFF. The rearrangement uses TRBV15 and TRBJ2-1; 7 bases match TRBD2. The CDR3 runs to 16 residues. Germline trimming cut 0 bases from V and 2 bases from J; bases unmatched to any gene: 4. Germline V lookup: CDR1 LNHNV, CDR2 YYDKDF (reference sequence).